This T cell receptor beta chain appears in the sequencing data of a study of T cell responses to AZD1222 COVID-19 vaccine. Study conclusions and caveats: Spike-specific TCR breadth and depth went up after people got two AZD1222 doses.

The repertoire was sequenced with immunoSEQ multiplex PCR; TCRdb's copy has only in-frame clones and lacks some. The sample lists about 120,000 clones, more than 75% occurring once. CDR3 length: 14 residues. CDR1 and CDR2 (germline): LGHDT, YNNKEL (reference sequence). V was clipped by 3 bases and J by 5 bases, with 11 bases between them. Comment on this clone: Its antigen is currently unknown.

This TCR was recovered from an adult in good health. The input for sequencing was peripheral blood, taken on day 0 of AZD1222 vaccination. The gene calls are TRBV3-1 (or the pseudogene TRBV3-2) and TRBJ2-1, with D possibly called TRBD1 or TRBD2 (5 bases each). The CDR3 nucleotides read TGTGCCAGCAGCCACGGGACCCGACACAATGAGCAGTTCTTC. Translating gives CASSHGTRHNEQFF.